What follows are 29 T cell receptor beta chains derived from one specimen sequenced in a study of T cell responses to AZD1222 COVID-19 vaccine. The data were produced by immunoSEQ multiplex PCR, yet TCRdb's version contains in-frame clones alone and is incomplete. The table lists approximately 76,000 clones, around four fifths of them singletons, with about 3.1% in the top ten. This sample comprised peripheral blood, obtained on day 0 of AZD1222 vaccination. The receptors originated from an adult in good health.

This chain links TRBV2 with TRBJ2-2; 7 nucleotides match TRBD1. Germline V lookup: CDR1 SNHLY, CDR2 FYNNEI. V dropped 9 bases and J dropped 0; count of bases not matched to a gene: 4. The CDR3 has 14 residues. CDR3 sequence reads: CASDRDPNTGELFF. As DNA, the CDR3 is TGTGCCAGTGACAGGGACCCGAACACCGGGGAGCTGTTTTTT.

The V gene is TRBV7-2, the J gene TRBJ2-7; no firm D call. Per the germline V gene, CDR1 is SGHTA and CDR2 is FQGNSA. V was trimmed by 5 bases and J by 2 bases, leaving 16 bases between them. This CDR3 region has 15 residues. CDR3 protein: CASSPESGSPYEQYF. In DNA form, the CDR3 reads TGTGCCAGCAGCCCAGAGTCGGGCAGCCCCTACGAGCAGTACTTC.

This chain links TRBV15 with TRBJ2-1; 12 bases fit TRBD2. The germline V gene encodes CDR1 LNHNV and CDR2 YYDKDF (reference sequence). J gave up 2 bases and V 1 base, and 6 bases lay outside the gene matches. There are 18 residues in the CDR3. CDR3 loop: CATSRAGTSGRTYNEQFF. DNA for the CDR3: TGTGCCACCAGCAGAGCCGGAACTAGCGGGAGGACCTACAATGAGCAGTTCTTC.

This clone was observed once. J is TRBJ2-1 and V is TRBV9, with TRBD2 identical over 8 bases. Per the germline V gene, CDR1 is SGDLS and CDR2 is YYNGEE. With 3 bases clipped from V and 0 bases from J, the junction kept 5 bases outside the gene matches. The CDR3 has 16 amino acids. This chain's CDR3 is CASSAGGPSSYNEQFF. The CDR3 nucleotides read TGTGCCAGCAGCGCGGGGGGGCCTAGCTCCTACAATGAGCAGTTCTTC.

V gene TRBV4-3 combines with J gene TRBJ1-2, with D unclear. Germline CDR1 LGHNA, CDR2 YSLEER. This CDR3 contains 14 residues. V was pared by 1 base and J by 4 bases, with 10 bases between. CDR3 loop: CASSQVAGFYGYTF. As DNA, the CDR3 is TGCGCCAGCAGCCAAGTCGCGGGGTTCTATGGCTACACCTTC.

This chain connects TRBV7-3 to TRBJ2-6, with D maybe TRBD1 (6 bases). The V gene's germline CDR1 is SGHTA and CDR2 FQGTGA. V lost 5 bases and J lost 4, with 12 bases in between. This CDR3 comprises 15 residues. CDR3 protein: CASSNTGSGANVLTF. The CDR3 DNA reads as TGTGCCAGCAGCAACACAGGGTCAGGGGCCAACGTCCTGACTTTC. Full variable domain (missing parts from reference TRBV7-3 and TRBJ2-6): GAGVSQTPSNKVTEKGKYVELRCDPISGHTALYWYRQSLGQGPEFLIYFQGTGAADDSGLPNDRFFAVRPEGSVSTLKIQRTERGDSAVYLCASSNTGSGANVLTFGAGSRLTVL.

The chain is built from TRBV15 and TRBJ1-4; D uncertain. The V end was cut by 0 bases, the J end by 0 bases, with 14 bases between. The CDR3 sequence is 18 residues long. Germline V gene lookup returns CDR1 LNHNV and CDR2 YYDKDF (reference sequence). The CDR3 here is CATSRDPVGPATNEKLFF. CDR3 DNA: TGTGCCACCAGCAGAGACCCCGTTGGGCCGGCAACTAATGAAAAACTGTTTTTT.

The V and J genes are TRBV29-1 and TRBJ1-4; D unclear. This CDR3 comprises 12 residues. Germline V gene data show CDR1 as SQVTM and CDR2 as ANQGSEA. V lost 7 bases and J lost 8, with 14 bases in between. CDR3: CSAATSQEKLFF. Here the CDR3 DNA reads TGCAGCGCTGCAACCTCGCAGGAAAAACTGTTTTTT. Full variable domain (outside the CDR3, taken from reference TRBV29-1 and TRBJ1-4): SAVISQKPSRDICQRGTSLTIQCQVDSQVTMMFWYRQQPGQSLTLIATANQGSEATYESGFVIDKFPISRPNLTFSTLTVSNMSPEDSSIYLCSAATSQEKLFFGSGTQLSVL.

This clone showed up just once. The chain joins TRBV7-9 to TRBJ2-5; possible D gene TRBD2, 6 bases. The V and J ends lost 10 bases and 0 bases respectively, with 9 bases between them. The CDR3 consists of 12 residues. The germline V gene has CDR1 SEHNR and CDR2 FQNEAQ (reference sequence). The DNA of the CDR3 is TGTGCCATAGGAGGGGACCAAGAGACCCAGTACTTC. Translation: CAIGGDQETQYF.

CDR3 DNA sequence: TGTGCCAGCAGCGGCGGGGGGTCCGTGAGCTCCTACGAGCAGTACTTC. As protein: CASSGGGSVSSYEQYF. J is TRBJ2-7 and V is TRBV6-6, with TRBD2 matching 8 bases. CDR3 length: 16 amino acids. Germline V gene data show CDR1 as MNHNY and CDR2 as SVGAGI (reference sequence). V was clipped by 6 bases and J by 0 bases; unmatched bases: 10.

A few counts support this clone. This chain links TRBV7-2 with TRBJ1-2; perhaps TRBD1 as D (5 bases). CDR3 length: 14 amino acids. Trimming stripped 4 bases from V and 1 base from J, with 10 bases between. The germline CDR1 and CDR2 sequences are SGHTA and FQGNSA. CDR3 DNA: TGTGCCAGCAGCTCGGACACATTTAACTATGGCTACACCTTC. As protein: CASSSDTFNYGYTF.

This clone was seen once. The chain recombines TRBV4-2 with TRBJ2-7; 11 bases line up with TRBD2. There are 16 residues in the CDR3. The trim removed 0 bases at V and 4 bases at J, leaving 5 bases unmatched. From germline, CDR1 is LGHNA and CDR2 YNFKEQ. The CDR3 protein is CASSQEFLAGGYEQYF. As DNA, the CDR3 is TGTGCCAGCAGCCAAGAGTTTCTAGCGGGGGGTTACGAGCAGTACTTC.

There are many counts of this clone. The chain links TRBV19 to TRBJ1-1, with 8 bases fitting TRBD1. Germline loops: CDR1 LNHDA, CDR2 SQIVND (reference sequence). V was pared by 0 bases and J by 4 bases, with 10 bases of the junction left unmatched. CDR3 size: 17 residues. The CDR3 here is CASSIDRRDRKFTEAFF. For the CDR3, the DNA is TGTGCCAGTAGTATAGATCGAAGGGACAGGAAATTCACTGAAGCTTTCTTT.

The sample holds one count of this clone. The genes are TRBV7-6 and TRBJ1-3; D gene unclear. Trimming pared 1 base from V and 4 bases from J, leaving 8 bases between. This CDR3 spans 14 amino acids. Germline V gene data show CDR1 as SGHVS and CDR2 as FNYEAQ. The chain's CDR3 is CASSLGEKGNTIYF. DNA of the CDR3: TGTGCCAGCAGCTTAGGGGAAAAGGGAAACACCATATATTTT.

V usage is TRBV6-2 or TRBV6-3 and J usage is TRBJ2-7; TRBD1 aligns across 7 bases. The trim removed 2 bases at V and 3 bases at J, leaving 7 bases unmatched. The CDR3 contains 15 residues. Germline V gene lookup returns CDR1 MNHEY and CDR2 SVGEGT. The CDR3 sequence: CASSYGPGTDYEQYF. DNA of the CDR3: TGTGCCAGCAGTTACGGGCCCGGGACAGACTACGAGCAGTACTTC.

The V and J genes are TRBV7-2 and TRBJ1-1; 7 positions match TRBD1. Trimming at V came to 5 bases and at J to 3 bases, leaving 3 bases not matched to a gene. Per germline, CDR1 SGHTA and CDR2 FQGNSA. The CDR3 is 13 residues long. The CDR3 sequence: CASSTGVDTEAFF. CDR3 coding DNA: TGTGCCAGCAGCACAGGGGTAGACACTGAAGCTTTCTTT. Drawing the rest from reference TRBV7-2 and TRBJ1-1, the complete variable domain is GAGVSQSPSNKVTEKGKDVELRCDPISGHTALYWYRQSLGQGLEFLIYFQGNSAPDKSGLPSDRFSAERTGGSVSTLTIQRTQQEDSAVYLCASSTGVDTEAFFGQGTRLTVV.

V gene TRBV4-1 combines with J gene TRBJ1-2, with TRBD1 as a possible D gene (6 bases). CDR3 size: 14 residues. Trimming took off 0 bases at V and 4 bases at J, with 9 bases between the two ends. Germline assignment: CDR1 MGHRA and CDR2 YSYEKL. CDR3 DNA: TGCGCCAGCAGCCAAGAGGACAGACTCTATGGCTACACCTTC. This codes for CASSQEDRLYGYTF.

The V gene is TRBV5-1, the J gene TRBJ2-3; D gene uncertain. CDR1 and CDR2 from the germline V gene are SGHRS and YFSETQ. Trimming stripped 0 bases from V and 0 bases from J, with 11 bases between. CDR3 length equals 16 residues. In DNA, the CDR3 is TGCGCCAGCAGCTTGGAAGGGCGTTCTAGCACAGATACGCAGTATTTT. As protein: CASSLEGRSSTDTQYF.

The V call is TRBV24-1, the J call TRBJ2-2; D gene ambiguous. Trimming took 6 bases from V and 5 from J, leaving 9 bases between them. CDR1 KGHDR and CDR2 SFDVKD come from the germline V gene. CDR3 length equals 13 residues. The CDR3 protein is CATSHTATGELFF. CDR3 coding DNA: TGTGCCACCAGTCATACAGCGACCGGGGAGCTGTTTTTT.

V is TRBV5-5 and J is TRBJ1-2; TRBD1 agrees at 9 bases. This CDR3 comprises 13 residues. Germline V lookup: CDR1 SGHKS, CDR2 YYEKEE (reference sequence). V lost 2 bases to trimming and J lost 7 bases; unmatched junction nucleotides: 3. CDR3 sequence (DNA): TGTGCCAGCAGCTTAACAGGGGGCTCTGGCTACACCTTC. Amino acids: CASSLTGGSGYTF.

The CDR3 spells CASSVDRISGNTIYF. CDR3 bases: TGTGCCAGCAGCGTTGACAGGATCTCTGGAAACACCATATATTTT. The genes are TRBV5-6 and TRBJ1-3, with D perhaps TRBD1 (6 bases). Germline CDR1 SGHDT, CDR2 YYEEEE. V was cut by 4 bases and J by 0 bases, with 11 bases left in between. This CDR3 region has 15 residues. The full variable domain, completed using reference TRBV5-6 and TRBJ1-3, is DAGVTQSPTHLIKTRGQQVTLRCSPKSGHDTVSWYQQALGQGPQFIFQYYEEEERQRGNFPDRFSGHQFPNYSSELNVNALLLGDSALYLCASSVDRISGNTIYFGEGSWLTVV.

J is TRBJ2-1 and V is TRBV5-1; 12 nucleotides match TRBD2. The germline V gene encodes CDR1 SGHRS and CDR2 YFSETQ. CDR3 length: 13 residues. Trimming removed 4 bases from V and 10 bases from J; junction bases left unmatched: 3. The chain's CDR3 is CASSTGLAGEQFF. CDR3 DNA sequence: TGCGCCAGCAGCACCGGACTAGCGGGAGAGCAGTTCTTC. Looking up the rest from reference TRBV5-1 and TRBJ2-1 gives the full variable domain: KAGVTQTPRYLIKTRGQQVTLSCSPISGHRSVSWYQQTPGQGLQFLFEYFSETQRNKGNFPGRFSGRQFSNSRSEMNVSTLELGDSALYLCASSTGLAGEQFFGPGTRLTVL.

The V and J genes are TRBV5-6 and TRBJ1-3, with D perhaps matching TRBD1 (6 bases). Germline V gene data show CDR1 as SGHDT and CDR2 as YYEEEE. The germline V and J ends were trimmed by 0 bases and 0 bases, with 7 bases remaining between them. The CDR3 contains 15 residues. The CDR3, as DNA: TGTGCCAGCAGCTTGGCGGACAGCTCTGGAAACACCATATATTTT. Encoded protein: CASSLADSSGNTIYF.

The V call is TRBV4-1, the J call TRBJ2-7; 7 bases are a match to TRBD2. Germline V gene lookup returns CDR1 MGHRA and CDR2 YSYEKL. Losses at the gene ends were 0 bases for V and 3 bases for J; bases not matched to a gene: 2. The length of the CDR3 is 14 residues. The chain's CDR3 is CASSQEPGGYEQYF. The CDR3, as DNA: TGCGCCAGCAGCCAAGAACCGGGGGGCTACGAGCAGTACTTC.

J is TRBJ2-6 and V is TRBV7-6, with D possibly called TRBD1 or TRBD2 (5 bases each). This CDR3 has 19 residues. CDR1 SGHVS and CDR2 FNYEAQ come from the germline V gene. V dropped 0 bases and J dropped 2 bases, with 17 bases sitting between them. CDR3 coding DNA: TGTGCCAGCAGCTTAGCGTCGGGACGGGGACGACCTGGGGCCAACGTCCTGACTTTC. Translation gives CASSLASGRGRPGANVLTF.

V is TRBV15 and J is TRBJ1-1; D gene ambiguous. Per germline, CDR1 LNHNV and CDR2 YYDKDF (reference sequence). CDR3 length: 12 residues. V shed 4 bases and J shed 4 bases, with 7 bases lying between them. This CDR3 reads CATSTRRTEAFF. For the CDR3, the DNA is TGTGCCACCAGCACACGCCGCACTGAAGCTTTCTTT.

The chain has TRBV7-9 and TRBJ1-1; no firm D call. V lost 2 bases to trimming and J lost 4 bases, with 8 bases between them. The germline gives CDR1 SEHNR, CDR2 FQNEAQ (reference sequence). The CDR3 has 13 residues. CDR3 sequence: CASSLSESTEAFF. For the CDR3, the DNA is TGTGCCAGCAGCTTATCCGAGAGCACTGAAGCTTTCTTT.

The rearrangement joins TRBV2 to TRBJ2-7; D may correspond to TRBD1 or TRBD2 (5 bases each). CDR1 is SNHLY, CDR2 FYNNEI, per germline. Trimming cost V 0 bases and J 12 bases, with 15 bases left between them. The CDR3 length is 13 residues. CDR3: CASSEALGVSWYF. The CDR3 DNA sequence: TGTGCCAGCAGTGAAGCGCTGGGGGTTAGTTGGTACTTC.

This clone was recorded once. The chain is built from TRBV9 and TRBJ2-3; TRBD2 aligns across 15 bases. The CDR3 is 20 residues long. V shed 3 bases and J 1 base; nucleotides not matched to a gene: 12. The germline CDR1 and CDR2 sequences are SGDLS and YYNGEE. The CDR3 spells CASSARLGLAGGPGTDTQYF. The CDR3 nucleotides read TGTGCCAGCAGCGCCAGACTCGGACTAGCGGGGGGGCCCGGCACAGATACGCAGTATTTT.